A selection of T cell receptor beta chains follows, all from one sample in a study of spatial heterogeneity in lung cancer. TCRdb processed the 5' RACE reads anew with MiXCR; each CDR3 protein has one entry. The profile shows tens of thousands of distinct CDR3 sequences, approximately 20% of them singletons. The source material was PBMCs, sampled at surgery. These receptors were obtained from a male donor with early-stage non-small cell lung cancer. Both conserved end residues are part of each CDR3. D genes are given only for firm matches. The listing skips clone size in some rows; elsewhere it reads once, few, many or a size class.

d_call: -
v_call: TRBV7-2
j_call: TRBJ2-7
cdr3_length: 12
clone_size: few
cdr3_nt: TGTGCCAGCAGCCCCCCCTCCTACGAGCAGTACTTC
cdr3_aa: CASSPPSYEQYF

d_call: -
v_call: TRBV5-1
j_call: TRBJ1-2
cdr3_length: 14
clone_size: -
cdr3_nt: TGCGCCAGCAGCTTGGGTCAGGGCCACTATGGCTACACCTTC
cdr3_aa: CASSLGQGHYGYTF

d_call: TRBD1
v_call: TRBV2
j_call: TRBJ2-5
cdr3_length: 13
clone_size: many
cdr3_nt: TGTGCCAGCAGGTCGACAGGGGCAGAGACCCAGTACTTC
cdr3_aa: CASRSTGAETQYF

d_call: TRBD1
v_call: TRBV7-9
j_call: TRBJ2-2
cdr3_length: 15
clone_size: -
cdr3_nt: TGTGCCAGCAGCTACGGGACAGAAAACACCGGGGAGCTGTTTTTT
cdr3_aa: CASSYGTENTGELFF

d_call: TRBD1
v_call: TRBV27
j_call: TRBJ1-4
cdr3_length: 17
clone_size: many
cdr3_nt: TGTGCCAGCATGTCGAAGGAATTGGGACAGGGGCCCGGAAAACTGTTTTTT
cdr3_aa: CASMSKELGQGPGKLFF

d_call: TRBD2
v_call: TRBV7-3
j_call: TRBJ2-3
cdr3_length: 16
clone_size: -
cdr3_nt: TGTGCCAGCAGCTTGGGAGCGGGAACGAGCACAGATACGCAGTATTTT
cdr3_aa: CASSLGAGTSTDTQYF

d_call: -
v_call: TRBV4-2
j_call: TRBJ2-7
cdr3_length: 17
clone_size: few
cdr3_nt: TGTGCCAGCAGCCAATCGGCTAGCGTTGGTCTCTCCTACGAGCAGTACTTC
cdr3_aa: CASSQSASVGLSYEQYF

d_call: TRBD1
v_call: TRBV6-5
j_call: TRBJ2-5
cdr3_length: 17
clone_size: -
cdr3_nt: TGTGCCAGCAGTTACTCCGGGACAGGCCACTATCGAGAGACCCAGTACTTC
cdr3_aa: CASSYSGTGHYRETQYF

d_call: -
v_call: TRBV6-1
j_call: TRBJ2-1
cdr3_length: 14
clone_size: -
cdr3_nt: TGTGCCAGCAGTGACAGGGGGGTCTACAATGAGCAGTTCTTC
cdr3_aa: CASSDRGVYNEQFF

d_call: -
v_call: TRBV7-8
j_call: TRBJ1-5
cdr3_length: 14
clone_size: -
cdr3_nt: TGTGCCAGCGCCCTAGAGGGGGGCAATCAGCCCCAGCATTTT
cdr3_aa: CASALEGGNQPQHF

d_call: -
v_call: TRBV7-2
j_call: TRBJ2-5
cdr3_length: 12
clone_size: many
cdr3_nt: TGTGCCAGCAGCCCCCGCCGGGAGACCCAGTACTTC
cdr3_aa: CASSPRRETQYF

d_call: TRBD1
v_call: TRBV28
j_call: TRBJ2-2
cdr3_length: 16
clone_size: -
cdr3_nt: TGTGCCAGCAGCGACAGGGGGCAAAGGGACACCGGGGAGCTGTTTTTT
cdr3_aa: CASSDRGQRDTGELFF

d_call: -
v_call: TRBV20-1
j_call: TRBJ2-3
cdr3_length: 16
clone_size: -
cdr3_nt: TGCAGTGCTAGTGAAGGGACCCCTTCTAGCACAGATACGCAGTATTTT
cdr3_aa: CSASEGTPSSTDTQYF

d_call: -
v_call: TRBV6-5
j_call: TRBJ1-1
cdr3_length: 11
clone_size: -
cdr3_nt: TGTGCCAGCACAACGGGTCGGCGGGCTTTCTTT
cdr3_aa: CASTTGRRAFF

d_call: TRBD2
v_call: TRBV9
j_call: TRBJ2-3
cdr3_length: 13
clone_size: few
cdr3_nt: TGTGCCAGCAGGCCAAGCGGGAGTGATACGCAGTATTTT
cdr3_aa: CASRPSGSDTQYF

d_call: -
v_call: TRBV5-1
j_call: TRBJ2-5
cdr3_length: 12
clone_size: -
cdr3_nt: TGCGCCAGCAATCGTGAGGGCGAGACCCAGTACTTC
cdr3_aa: CASNREGETQYF

d_call: TRBD1
v_call: TRBV6-1
j_call: TRBJ2-7
cdr3_length: 13
clone_size: many
cdr3_nt: TGTGCCAGCAGTGAATGGGGACAGGGTGGGCAGTACTTC
cdr3_aa: CASSEWGQGGQYF

d_call: -
v_call: TRBV28
j_call: TRBJ2-1
cdr3_length: 13
clone_size: few
cdr3_nt: TGTGCCAGCAGTTTATACGGCCAAACTGGGCAGTTCTTC
cdr3_aa: CASSLYGQTGQFF

d_call: -
v_call: TRBV29-1
j_call: TRBJ1-1
cdr3_length: 14
clone_size: -
cdr3_nt: TGCAGCGCACGCACGGCAGGGGTGGCCACTGAAGCTTTCTTT
cdr3_aa: CSARTAGVATEAFF

d_call: -
v_call: TRBV10-3
j_call: TRBJ1-5
cdr3_length: 15
clone_size: few
cdr3_nt: TGTGCCATCAGTGAGCGGGGGTACGGCAATCAGCCCCAGCATTTT
cdr3_aa: CAISERGYGNQPQHF

d_call: -
v_call: TRBV12-3/TRBV12-4
j_call: TRBJ1-1
cdr3_length: 13
clone_size: many
cdr3_nt: TGTGCCAGCAGTTTAAAAGAAAACACTGAAGCTTTCTTT
cdr3_aa: CASSLKENTEAFF

d_call: TRBD2
v_call: TRBV14
j_call: TRBJ2-1
cdr3_length: 16
clone_size: -
cdr3_nt: TGTGCCAGCAGCCAAGGGTCTAGCGGGGGTTACAATGAGCAGTTCTTC
cdr3_aa: CASSQGSSGGYNEQFF

d_call: TRBD2
v_call: TRBV27
j_call: TRBJ2-2
cdr3_length: 15
clone_size: -
cdr3_nt: TGTGCCAGCACCCAGGGGCTAGCGGGAGTGGGGGAGCTGTTTTTT
cdr3_aa: CASTQGLAGVGELFF

d_call: TRBD2
v_call: TRBV10-3
j_call: TRBJ2-7
cdr3_length: 14
clone_size: -
cdr3_nt: TGTGCCATCAGGGCGGGGGGCTGGTCCTACGAGCAGTACTTC
cdr3_aa: CAIRAGGWSYEQYF

d_call: -
v_call: TRBV11-2
j_call: TRBJ2-1
cdr3_length: 14
clone_size: few
cdr3_nt: TGTGCCAGCACCCCCTACCGCTCCTACAATGAGCAGTTCTTC
cdr3_aa: CASTPYRSYNEQFF

d_call: TRBD1
v_call: TRBV27
j_call: TRBJ1-6
cdr3_length: 17
clone_size: few
cdr3_nt: TGTGCCAGCAGTTCCCCGACAGGGGGCTTTCAAAATTCACCCCTCCACTTT
cdr3_aa: CASSSPTGGFQNSPLHF

d_call: -
v_call: TRBV6-2/TRBV6-3
j_call: TRBJ2-3
cdr3_length: 12
clone_size: many
cdr3_nt: TGTGCCAGCAGCGACAGGCTATCCCCCCTTGATTTT
cdr3_aa: CASSDRLSPLDF

d_call: -
v_call: TRBV7-6
j_call: TRBJ2-2
cdr3_length: 18
clone_size: few
cdr3_nt: TGTGCCAGCAGCTTAGCATGGTTTCGGCAATCGAACACCGGGGAGCTGTTTTTT
cdr3_aa: CASSLAWFRQSNTGELFF

d_call: -
v_call: TRBV6-5
j_call: TRBJ1-1
cdr3_length: 15
clone_size: many
cdr3_nt: TGTGCCAGCAGTTACAGACGGACTTTGAACACTGAAGCTTTCTTT
cdr3_aa: CASSYRRTLNTEAFF

d_call: -
v_call: TRBV29-1
j_call: TRBJ2-5
cdr3_length: 14
clone_size: -
cdr3_nt: TGCAGCGTTGAAGATTGGACGGCGAAAGAGACCCAGTACTTC
cdr3_aa: CSVEDWTAKETQYF

d_call: TRBD1
v_call: TRBV5-6
j_call: TRBJ2-1
cdr3_length: 14
clone_size: few
cdr3_nt: TGTGCCAGCAGGCTAAGAGGGGGCCAAGAGGAGCAGTTCTTC
cdr3_aa: CASRLRGGQEEQFF

d_call: -
v_call: TRBV12-3/TRBV12-4
j_call: TRBJ2-3
cdr3_length: 13
clone_size: many
cdr3_nt: TGTGCCAGCGGGGGACCTAGCACAGATACGCAGTATTTT
cdr3_aa: CASGGPSTDTQYF

d_call: -
v_call: TRBV9
j_call: TRBJ2-3
cdr3_length: 17
clone_size: few
cdr3_nt: TGTGCCAGCAGCGTAGGAGGTGGGGCCTACAGCACAGATACGCAGTATTTT
cdr3_aa: CASSVGGGAYSTDTQYF

d_call: TRBD2
v_call: TRBV6-4
j_call: TRBJ2-7
cdr3_length: 18
clone_size: few
cdr3_nt: TGTGCCAGCAGTGACTCCAGGCTAGCGGGTGGTACTTCCTACGAGCAGTACTTC
cdr3_aa: CASSDSRLAGGTSYEQYF

d_call: TRBD1
v_call: TRBV19
j_call: TRBJ1-4
cdr3_length: 14
clone_size: -
cdr3_nt: TGTGCCAGTACCACGACAGGGGGCGGTGAAAAACTGTTTTTT
cdr3_aa: CASTTTGGGEKLFF

d_call: TRBD1
v_call: TRBV10-3
j_call: TRBJ1-2
cdr3_length: 14
clone_size: few
cdr3_nt: TGTGCCATCAGTGGGGGACAGGGGAACTATGGCTACACCTTC
cdr3_aa: CAISGGQGNYGYTF

d_call: -
v_call: TRBV3-1
j_call: TRBJ2-2
cdr3_length: 13
clone_size: few
cdr3_nt: TGTGCCAGCAGCCAAGGGGACACCGGGGAGCTGTTTTTT
cdr3_aa: CASSQGDTGELFF

d_call: TRBD1
v_call: TRBV27
j_call: TRBJ1-2
cdr3_length: 15
clone_size: few
cdr3_nt: TGTGCCAGCAGTCCTTCGGACAGGGCGGGCTATGGCTACACCTTC
cdr3_aa: CASSPSDRAGYGYTF

d_call: TRBD2
v_call: TRBV7-2
j_call: TRBJ2-3
cdr3_length: 16
clone_size: few
cdr3_nt: TGTGCCAGCAGCTTAGTACTAGCGGGAGGCACAGATACGCAGTATTTT
cdr3_aa: CASSLVLAGGTDTQYF

d_call: TRBD1
v_call: TRBV15
j_call: TRBJ1-6
cdr3_length: 15
clone_size: -
cdr3_nt: TGTGCCACCAGCAGGACAGGGGACTCCAATTCACCCCTCCACTTT
cdr3_aa: CATSRTGDSNSPLHF

d_call: -
v_call: TRBV6-5
j_call: TRBJ2-7
cdr3_length: 15
clone_size: few
cdr3_nt: TGTGCCAGCAGCCCGGGGCAGTGGAGCTCCTACGAGCAGTACTTC
cdr3_aa: CASSPGQWSSYEQYF

d_call: TRBD1
v_call: TRBV28
j_call: TRBJ2-7
cdr3_length: 14
clone_size: -
cdr3_nt: TGTGCCAGCAGGCGACAGGGACCTCACTACGAGCAGTACTTC
cdr3_aa: CASRRQGPHYEQYF

d_call: TRBD1
v_call: TRBV18
j_call: TRBJ1-1
cdr3_length: 15
clone_size: -
cdr3_nt: TGTGCCAGCTCACCCCGGGACAGTGGAGGGACTGAAGCTTTCTTT
cdr3_aa: CASSPRDSGGTEAFF

d_call: TRBD2
v_call: TRBV5-1
j_call: TRBJ2-1
cdr3_length: 17
clone_size: -
cdr3_nt: TGCGCCAGCAGCTTGTCTACTAGCGGGAGTAGGTACAATGAGCAGTTCTTC
cdr3_aa: CASSLSTSGSRYNEQFF

d_call: TRBD1
v_call: TRBV20-1
j_call: TRBJ2-7
cdr3_length: 13
clone_size: -
cdr3_nt: TGCAGTGCTAGAGGGACAGGGCTAAGGGAGCAGTACTTC
cdr3_aa: CSARGTGLREQYF

d_call: -
v_call: TRBV27
j_call: TRBJ2-7
cdr3_length: 12
clone_size: -
cdr3_nt: TGTGCCAGCAGTGGCAGGAAGGGGGAGCAGTACTTC
cdr3_aa: CASSGRKGEQYF